This T cell receptor (beta chain) is from a study of radiotherapy plus CTLA-4 blockade in lung cancer. The data were produced by immunoSEQ multiplex PCR, yet TCRdb's version contains in-frame clones alone and is incomplete. The sample holds roughly 98,000 clones, over 80% seen once. The CDR3 extends over 13 amino acids. Per germline, CDR1 SGHAT and CDR2 FQNNGV. Trimming took 6 bases from V and 1 from J; bases not matched to a gene: 2. The TCR sequence derives from a human donor with non-small cell lung cancer that progressed on radiotherapy plus ipilimumab. The chain uses TRBV11-2 and TRBJ1-1; 7 bases agree with TRBD1. The starting material was peripheral blood, obtained from a patient treated with radiotherapy plus ipilimumab. The CDR3 loop reads CASRGGANTEAFF. DNA of the CDR3: TGTGCCAGCAGAGGGGGCGCGAACACTGAAGCTTTCTTT.